By share, the clone carrying this T cell receptor (delta chain) ranks as medium-sized. A much larger clonotype is one base distant, so this may be a read error. The identical CDR3 is also encoded by other nucleotide sequences in the sample. TCRdb reran clone calling via CATT on the RT-PCR reads. The repertoire has roughly 1,500 delta-chain clones, 1.5% to 2% of them found once; the top ten carry approximately 70%. The sample belongs to a study of gamma-delta T cells after stem cell transplantation. Germline V CDR1 and CDR2: GEAIGNYY, EKD. The CDR3 has 16 residues. J gave up 0 bases and V 3 bases, and 8 bases lay outside the gene matches.

This receptor was identified in a human donor. It is not recorded whose cells these are; they may come from a transplant donor. Sequenced material: gamma-delta T cells. The chain combines TRDV2 with TRDJ1; 8 bases map to TRDD3. The CDR3 loop reads CACDALLGAYTDKLIF. CDR3 coding DNA: TGTGCCTGTGACGCTTTACTGGGGGCCTACACCGATAAACTCATCTTT.